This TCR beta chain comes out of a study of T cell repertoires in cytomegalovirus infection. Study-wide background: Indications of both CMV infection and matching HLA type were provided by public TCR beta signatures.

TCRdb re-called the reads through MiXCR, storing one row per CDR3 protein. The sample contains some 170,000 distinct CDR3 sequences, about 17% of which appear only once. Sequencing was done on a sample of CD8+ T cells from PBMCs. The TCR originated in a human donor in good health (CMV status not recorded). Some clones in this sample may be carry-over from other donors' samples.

CDR3 nucleotide sequence: TGTGCCAGCAGTGACTCGAAGGACACCGGGGAGCTGTTTTTT. Amino acids: CASSDSKDTGELFF. The chain is built from TRBV6-4 and TRBJ2-2; D remains unclear. Germline CDR1 reads MRHNA; CDR2 reads SNTAGT. The CDR3 has 14 amino acids. V lost 0 bases and J lost 3, with 5 bases in between.